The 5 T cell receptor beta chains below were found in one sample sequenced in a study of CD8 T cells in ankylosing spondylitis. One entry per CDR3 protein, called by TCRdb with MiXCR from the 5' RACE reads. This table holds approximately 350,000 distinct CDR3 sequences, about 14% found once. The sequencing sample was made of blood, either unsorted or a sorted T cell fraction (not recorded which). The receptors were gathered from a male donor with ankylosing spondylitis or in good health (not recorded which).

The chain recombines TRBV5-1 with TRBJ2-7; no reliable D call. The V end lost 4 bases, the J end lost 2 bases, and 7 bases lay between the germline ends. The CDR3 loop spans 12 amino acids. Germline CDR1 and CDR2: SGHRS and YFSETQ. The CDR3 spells CASSPEAYEQYF. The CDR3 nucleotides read TGCGCCAGCAGCCCCGAGGCCTACGAGCAGTACTTC.

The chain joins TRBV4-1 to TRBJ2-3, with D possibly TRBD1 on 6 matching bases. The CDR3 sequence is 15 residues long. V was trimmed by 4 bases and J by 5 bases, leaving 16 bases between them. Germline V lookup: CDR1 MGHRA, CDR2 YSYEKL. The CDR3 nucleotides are TGCGCCAGCAGCCCAGGGGCCCAGGGCCGAGATACGCAGTATTTT. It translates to CASSPGAQGRDTQYF.

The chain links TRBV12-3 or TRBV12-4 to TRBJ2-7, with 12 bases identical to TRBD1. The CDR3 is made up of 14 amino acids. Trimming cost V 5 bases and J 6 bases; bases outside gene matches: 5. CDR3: CASSPGQGAREQYF. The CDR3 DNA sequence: TGTGCCAGCAGTCCGGGACAGGGGGCGCGCGAGCAGTACTTC.

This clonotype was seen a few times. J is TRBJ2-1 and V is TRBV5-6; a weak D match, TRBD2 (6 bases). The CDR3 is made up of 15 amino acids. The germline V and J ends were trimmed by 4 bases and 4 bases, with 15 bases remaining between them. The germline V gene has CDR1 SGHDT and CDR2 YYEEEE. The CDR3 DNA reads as TGTGCCAGCAGCGGGACTCTACACTCATACAATGAGCAGTTCTTC. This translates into CASSGTLHSYNEQFF.

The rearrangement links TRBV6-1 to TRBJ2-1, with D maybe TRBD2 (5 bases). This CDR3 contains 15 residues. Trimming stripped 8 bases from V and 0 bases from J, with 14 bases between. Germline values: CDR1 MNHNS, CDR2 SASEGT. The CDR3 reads CASENQRSSYNEQFF. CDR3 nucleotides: TGTGCCAGCGAAAACCAGCGGAGCTCCTACAATGAGCAGTTCTTC.